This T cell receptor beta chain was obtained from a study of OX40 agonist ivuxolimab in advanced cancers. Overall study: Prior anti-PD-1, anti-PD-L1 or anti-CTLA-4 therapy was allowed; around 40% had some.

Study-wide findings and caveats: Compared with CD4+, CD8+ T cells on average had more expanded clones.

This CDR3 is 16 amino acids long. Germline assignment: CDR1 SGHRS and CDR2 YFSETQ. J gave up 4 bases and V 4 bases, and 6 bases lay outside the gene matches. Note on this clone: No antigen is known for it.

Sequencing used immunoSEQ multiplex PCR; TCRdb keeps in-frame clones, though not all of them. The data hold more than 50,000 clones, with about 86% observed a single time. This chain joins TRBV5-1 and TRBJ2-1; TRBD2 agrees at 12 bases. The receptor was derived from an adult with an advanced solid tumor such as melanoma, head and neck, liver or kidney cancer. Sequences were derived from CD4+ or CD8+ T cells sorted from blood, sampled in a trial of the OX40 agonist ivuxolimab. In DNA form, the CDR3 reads TGCGCCAGCAGCCCGCAGACTAGCGGGGGATACAATGAGCAGTTCTTC. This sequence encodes CASSPQTSGGYNEQFF.